This paragraph reports one TCR beta chain. The CDR3 sequence is 17 residues long. CDR1 and CDR2 (germline): SGHTA, FQGTGA. J gave up 8 bases and V 3 bases, and 13 bases lay outside the gene matches. This specimen belongs to a study of T-cell reconstitution after alpha-beta-depleted transplantation in children. For TCRbeta, the library was prepared with unique molecular identifiers. TCRdb reanalysed the PCR reads using MiXCR and keeps one entry per CDR3 protein. The table includes nearly 400,000 distinct CDR3 sequences, around 21% detected once. The receptor was isolated from a human donor who donated a stem cell graft to a child with acute myeloid leukemia. The sample here was PBMCs from the stem cell graft donor, taken from the stem cell graft. The chain employs TRBV7-3 and TRBJ2-1, with TRBD2 matching 10 bases. The CDR3, as DNA: TGTGCCAGCAGCTTGGAGGGACTAGCGCACCAAGGGGATGAGCAGTTCTTC. It specifies CASSLEGLAHQGDEQFF.